This TCR beta chain was profiled in a study of T-cell memory formation after mild COVID-19 (dated by TCRdb to about 2021). Regarding the study in general: TCR sequence clusters from the two donors were found to be largely donor specific. The cohort comprised two young, previously healthy adult volunteers, one female and one male. In a couple of donors, T-cell clones that expanded and contracted after mild COVID-19 were tracked by sequencing TCRalpha and TCRbeta repertoires over time. Findings and caveats that apply to the study as a whole: SARS-CoV-2 specificity was not confirmed for the second-wave clones peaking on day 37. Balanced CD4/CD8 phenotypes were observed for clones contracting from day 15 to 85, whereas a bias towards CD4+ was observed for a second wave of clones expanding from day 15 to 37. Contracting CD4+ clones appeared mostly in the CM and EM memory subsets, whereas CD8+ clones were enriched in EMRA. The detection of some responding clones in pre-infection memory suggests that pre-existing cross-reactive memory T cells joined the SARS-CoV-2 response. The study covered only a couple of mild cases, and larger cohorts including severe cases with pre-infection samples were considered necessary.

There are many counts of this clonotype. Its antigen specificity is not known. No qualities accompany the bases; no much larger clone lies one base away. Ficoll-Paque density gradient centrifugation was the method used to isolate PBMCs. For sequencing, an Illumina NovaSeq 6000 was employed. TCRalpha and TCRbeta cDNA libraries were built by 5'RACE with constant-segment primers, adding sample barcodes and unique molecular identifiers. RNA was extracted from every sample with Trizol reagent. Amplification of the libraries took two PCR steps, and the second step added a second sample barcode plus Illumina TruSeq adapters. The libraries were sequenced on an Illumina NovaSeq using 2 x 150 bp paired-end reads. On the study's bioinformatics: With migec v1.2.7, reads were demultiplexed and then collapsed into UMI-guided consensus sequences. Using mixcr v2.1.11, UMI consensuses were aligned to TRA and TRB V and J templates and then assembled into clonotypes. Expanded or contracted clonotypes were those called significant by both edgeR and NoisET, with noise models trained on biological replicates. For edgeR calls, the cutoffs were a false discovery rate-adjusted p below 0.01 and a log2 fold-change threshold of 1. PCA with hierarchical clustering of max-normalized trajectories of the 1000 most abundant clonotypes was used as exploratory dynamics analysis. The CD4 or CD8 phenotype of responding clones was assigned using the separately sequenced CD4+ and CD8+ repertoires. Clones were called with MiXCR by TCRdb after fastp trimmed the public reads at Q25, and only in-frame beta chains were retained. Records with the same CDR3 protein are collapsed into one entry carrying the most frequent genes and DNA. These V and J calls derive from TCRdb rather than the authors' analysis. The sample contains a few hundred thousand distinct CDR3 sequences, roughly 15% of them found a single time. About a fifth of the sample goes to the ten largest clones.

This receptor was taken from a man in his late teens or twenties who had mild COVID-19 (a few samples of this study predate the infection). The sample titles of this study are shuffled in the database, so cell type and time point are left out; the donor was told from shared clones. The sequenced sample was PBMCs or a T cell subset sorted from them (not recorded which).

The CDR3 protein sequence reads: CASSPGTQETQYF. The bases read TGTGCCAGCAGCCCCGGGACACAAGAGACCCAGTACTTC. Here the chain combines TRBV5-5 and TRBJ2-5; TRBD1 could be the D gene, as 6 bases match. V lost 4 bases and J lost 2 bases; the stretch between them is 9 bases long. CDR1 and CDR2 are drawn from the germline V gene (reference sequence): SGHKS, YYEKEE. The CDR3 sequence holds 13 residues, the cysteine and phenylalanine included. CDR3 DNA is the only sequence kept; it has 39 bases, read in frame from the first base.